Presented here are 15 T cell receptor beta chains from one specimen sequenced in a study of blood T cell repertoires in COVID-19. Assay: immunoSEQ multiplex PCR; the TCRdb copy retains only in-frame clones and omits some. Of 200,000 to 250,000 clones listed, 85% are singletons. Sequencing was performed on peripheral blood. These receptors originate from a man aged 50 to 59 with COVID-19, enrolled during active disease.

The chain uses TRBV4-2 and TRBJ1-1; 8 nucleotides agree with TRBD1. CDR1 and CDR2 (germline): LGHNA, YNFKEQ. With 6 bases clipped from V and 5 bases from J, the junction kept 14 bases outside the gene matches. The CDR3 runs to 16 residues. The CDR3 DNA is TGTGCCAGCAGTCCACAGGGGGGCACCCTTTGGACTGAAGCTTTCTTT. Its translation: CASSPQGGTLWTEAFF.

J is TRBJ1-5 and V is TRBV19, with D perhaps TRBD1 (6 bases). The CDR3 extends over 15 amino acids. From germline, CDR1 is LNHDA and CDR2 SQIVND (reference sequence). Trimming cost V 4 bases and J 4 bases, with 14 bases left between them. Here the CDR3 DNA reads TGTGCCAGTAGTAACTCGGGGGGCGGGAATCAGCCCCAGCATTTT. It translates to CASSNSGGGNQPQHF.

The chain links TRBV5-1 to TRBJ2-7; TRBD1 might be the D (5 bases). The V end lost 7 bases, the J end lost 3 bases, and 14 bases lay between the germline ends. This CDR3 is 13 amino acids long. Germline V gene lookup returns CDR1 SGHRS and CDR2 YFSETQ. CDR3 sequence (DNA): TGCGCCAGCCAACCGGGCCAGGGCTACGAGCAGTACTTC. Translation gives CASQPGQGYEQYF.

This chain connects TRBV28 to TRBJ2-5; the match to TRBD1 covers 9 bases. The CDR3 runs 15 residues. Germline trimming cut 5 bases from V and 4 bases from J; bases unmatched to any gene: 8. Germline-derived CDR1 and CDR2 are MDHEN and SYDVKM. Written as DNA, the CDR3 is TGTGCCAGCAGTGCCCCGACAGGGGGTTTAGAGACCCAGTACTTC. This encodes CASSAPTGGLETQYF.

J is TRBJ2-5 and V is TRBV7-2, with a tentative D call TRBD1 (6 bases). The CDR3 is made up of 16 amino acids. The germline V gene encodes CDR1 SGHTA and CDR2 FQGNSA. The ends were cut back, 1 base at V and 2 bases at J, with 14 bases in the middle. The CDR3 loop reads CASSLGTGYSQETQYF. The CDR3 coding sequence is TGTGCCAGCAGCTTAGGAACAGGGTACTCTCAAGAGACCCAGTACTTC.

V is TRBV7-2 and J is TRBJ2-1, with D possibly matching TRBD1 (5 bases). Germline loops: CDR1 SGHTA, CDR2 FQGNSA. This CDR3 contains 14 residues. Trimming removed 2 bases from V and 6 bases from J, with 11 bases in between. The CDR3 here is CASSLSSGPNEQFF. CDR3 nucleotide sequence: TGTGCCAGCAGCTTAAGTTCAGGGCCCAATGAGCAGTTCTTC.

J is TRBJ2-5 and V is TRBV10-3; the D gene is possibly TRBD1 (6 bases). V lost 3 bases, J lost 5 bases, and 13 bases lay in between. Per germline, CDR1 ENHRY and CDR2 SYGVKD. The CDR3 has 14 residues. The CDR3 reads CAISDRGGEETQYF. The CDR3 DNA reads as TGTGCCATCAGTGATCGAGGGGGTGAGGAGACCCAGTACTTC.

This clone was picked up one time. The rearrangement links TRBV5-6 to TRBJ2-5, with D perhaps matching TRBD1 (5 bases). The CDR3 consists of 13 residues. Germline V lookup: CDR1 SGHDT, CDR2 YYEEEE. V was clipped by 6 bases and J by 4 bases, with 13 bases between them. The CDR3 DNA reads as TGTGCCAGCACCCCCAGGGTCCCAGAGACCCAGTACTTC. This gives the protein CASTPRVPETQYF.

This sequence joins TRBV30 and TRBJ1-6, with unresolved D. The V and J ends lost 3 bases and 13 bases respectively, with 16 bases between them. The CDR3 consists of 13 residues. Per germline, CDR1 GTSNPN and CDR2 SVGIG (reference sequence). The DNA for the CDR3 is TGTGCCTGGAGCGTGGGCAGAGACATGCCCCTCCACTTT. It yields the protein CAWSVGRDMPLHF.

The chain uses TRBV3-1 (or the pseudogene TRBV3-2) and TRBJ2-3; 12 bases align to TRBD2. Germline V lookup: CDR1 LGHDT, CDR2 YNNKEL (reference sequence). V lost 0 bases to trimming and J lost 2 bases; unmatched junction nucleotides: 6. The CDR3 totals 18 residues. CDR3 sequence (DNA): TGTGCCAGCAGCCAAGACCCTACTAGCGGGGGGTTCACAGATACGCAGTATTTT. Residues: CASSQDPTSGGFTDTQYF.

V gene TRBV2 combines with J gene TRBJ2-1; 7 positions agree with TRBD2. The CDR3 is made up of 13 amino acids. Per germline, CDR1 SNHLY and CDR2 FYNNEI. Trimming removed 7 bases from V and 5 bases from J; junction bases left unmatched: 5. The CDR3, as DNA: TGTGCCAGCAACAAGCGGGAAAACAATGAGCAGTTCTTC. It yields the protein CASNKRENNEQFF.

The rearrangement links TRBV2 to TRBJ1-2; D remains ambiguous. V lost 9 bases and J lost 7, with 9 bases in between. Germline loops: CDR1 SNHLY, CDR2 FYNNEI. CDR3 size: 10 residues. In DNA, the CDR3 is TGTGCCAGAGTTGGAGGTGGCTACACCTTC. Its translation: CARVGGGYTF.

The sample holds a few counts of this clone. J is TRBJ1-2 and V is TRBV7-3, with 9 bases lining up with TRBD1. CDR3 length: 13 residues. Trimming took 5 bases from V and 7 from J; bases not matched to a gene: 5. Germline V CDR1 and CDR2: SGHTA, FQGTGA. The CDR3 nucleotides read TGTGCCAGCAGCCCGGGGACAGGGCTTGGCTACACCTTC. This encodes CASSPGTGLGYTF.

This clone was recorded only once. The chain employs TRBV6-5 and TRBJ1-2; D gene ambiguous. Trimming left V 9 bases short and J 3 bases short, with 11 bases between. The CDR3 is made up of 12 amino acids. Germline-derived CDR1 and CDR2 are MNHEY and SVGAGI. As DNA, the CDR3 is TGTGCCAGTAAGGACTGGGACTATGGCTACACCTTC. Translation: CASKDWDYGYTF.

This clone was recorded a few times. V is TRBV9 and J is TRBJ2-1; 8 bases agree with TRBD1. The germline V gene encodes CDR1 SGDLS and CDR2 YYNGEE. This CDR3 spans 18 amino acids. Trimming removed 0 bases from V and 3 bases from J; junction bases left unmatched: 11. CDR3 protein: CASSVAGTGSYFYNEQFF. CDR3 in DNA: TGTGCCAGCAGCGTAGCTGGGACAGGCTCCTACTTCTACAATGAGCAGTTCTTC. Complete variable domain (other parts from reference TRBV9 and TRBJ2-1): DSGVTQTPKHLITATGQRVTLRCSPRSGDLSVYWYQQSLDQGLQFLIQYYNGEERAKGNILERFSAQQFPDLHSELNLSSLELGDSALYFCASSVAGTGSYFYNEQFFGPGTRLTVL.